The clone carrying this TCR beta chain appeared a few times. This record belongs to a study of T cells in Graves' hyperthyroidism and ophthalmopathy. RNA transcripts were the template for amplifying TCR beta CDR3 regions. TCR CDR3 underwent first-round RT-PCR with the HTBI primer set. TCRdb processed the multiplex PCR reads anew with MiXCR; each CDR3 protein has one entry. The top ten hold 25% to 35% of the sample, which has some 350,000 distinct CDR3 sequences, 15% to 18% seen once. These patients, aged 18 to 65, had recently diagnosed hyperthyroidism lasting under 2 months. V was trimmed by 1 base and J by 4 bases, leaving 13 bases between them. This CDR3 spans 16 amino acids. Germline CDR1 is LGHDT and CDR2 is YNNKEL (reference sequence).

The genes are TRBV3-1 and TRBJ2-2, with D maybe TRBD2 (6 bases). Input material: blood. This receptor was taken from a woman younger than 35 with Graves' hyperthyroidism that later progressed to Graves' ophthalmopathy. CDR3 amino acids: CASSQGFSGATGELFF. The CDR3 DNA reads TGTGCCAGCAGCCAAGGGTTTAGCGGCGCCACCGGGGAGCTGTTTTTT.